The 20 T cell receptor beta chains in this list originate from one sample, sequenced in a study of neurological immune-mediated disorders. TCRdb itself ran the 5' RACE reads through MiXCR, one entry per CDR3 protein. The table lists some 46,000 distinct CDR3 sequences, approximately 4.5% of them singletons. Sequencing input: PBMCs. These receptor sequences come from a woman aged 55-75 years with multiple sclerosis.

This clonotype was seen at least ten times. The chain employs TRBV27 and TRBJ1-2; TRBD1 agrees at 9 bases. J lost 2 bases, V lost 4 bases, and 5 bases had no gene match. The CDR3 consists of 15 residues. The germline gives CDR1 MNHEY, CDR2 SMNVEV (reference sequence). The CDR3 DNA sequence: TGTGCCAGCAGTTCACCCGGGACAGGGAACTATGGCTACACCTTC. It encodes CASSSPGTGNYGYTF.

This clonotype was seen ten or more times. This chain uses TRBV10-2 with TRBJ1-1; D gene uncertain. This CDR3 spans 13 amino acids. The germline V and J ends were trimmed by 4 bases and 5 bases, with 11 bases remaining between them. Per germline, CDR1 WSHSY and CDR2 SAAADI. Here the CDR3 reads CASSGGNLTEAFF. DNA of the CDR3: TGCGCCAGCAGTGGAGGGAATTTGACTGAAGCTTTCTTT.

This clonotype was recorded a few times. The CDR3 spells CASGQQGGETQYF. DNA for the CDR3: TGTGCCAGCGGGCAACAGGGAGGAGAGACCCAGTACTTC. V gene TRBV7-2 combines with J gene TRBJ2-5, with D tentatively TRBD1 or TRBD2 (6 bases each). This CDR3 spans 13 amino acids. V was shortened by 8 bases and J by 4 bases, with 14 bases between the two germline ends. CDR1 and CDR2 (germline): SGHTA, FQGNSA.

At least ten counts were recorded for this clonotype. The V and J genes are TRBV11-2 and TRBJ1-2; no clear D. CDR1 is SGHAT and CDR2 is FQNNGV in the germline V gene. The CDR3 covers 12 residues. V was clipped by 3 bases and J by 2 bases, with 4 bases between them. CDR3 in DNA: TGTGCCAGCAGCTTCGGGAACTATGGCTACACCTTC. Translating it yields CASSFGNYGYTF.

The V call is TRBV11-2, the J call TRBJ2-5, with 7 bases fitting TRBD1. Trimming took 7 bases from V and 3 from J; bases not matched to a gene: 8. This CDR3 has 14 residues. Germline loops: CDR1 SGHAT, CDR2 FQNNGV. CDR3 region: CASKTGMRKETQYF. The DNA of the CDR3 is TGTGCCAGCAAGACAGGGATGCGCAAAGAGACCCAGTACTTC. Full variable domain (missing parts from reference TRBV11-2 and TRBJ2-5): EAGVAQSPRYKIIEKRQSVAFWCNPISGHATLYWYQQILGQGPKLLIQFQNNGVVDDSQLPKDRFSAERLKGVDSTLKIQPAKLEDSAVYLCASKTGMRKETQYFGPGTRLLVL.

In its sample, this clonotype was seen many times. The chain is built from TRBV20-1 and TRBJ2-7; 11 bases fit TRBD1. The CDR3 is 14 amino acids. Trimming cost V 4 bases and J 7 bases; bases outside gene matches: 9. Germline V lookup: CDR1 DFQATT, CDR2 SNEGSKA (reference sequence). Written as DNA, the CDR3 is TGCAGTGCTACTGGACAGGGGGCTTTGGAAGAGCAGTACTTC. Its protein is CSATGQGALEEQYF.

This clonotype was seen repeatedly, ten times or more. The chain uses TRBV3-1 and TRBJ1-5, with a tentative D call TRBD1 (5 bases). This CDR3 has 15 amino acids. Germline-derived CDR1 and CDR2 are LGHDT and YNNKEL (reference sequence). The germline V and J ends were trimmed by 1 base and 6 bases, with 13 bases remaining between them. In nucleotides, the CDR3 is TGTGCCAGCAGCCAAGGGAAAGGGGCCCCTCAGCCCCAGCATTTT. Its protein product is CASSQGKGAPQPQHF.

This clonotype is medium-sized in the sample. The CDR3 sequence is CASKPRAGNGYTF. Here the CDR3 DNA reads TGTGCCAGCAAGCCCAGGGCAGGGAATGGCTACACCTTC. V gene TRBV27 combines with J gene TRBJ1-2; D may be TRBD1 (5 bases). Germline V gene data show CDR1 as MNHEY and CDR2 as SMNVEV (reference sequence). The V and J ends lost 7 bases and 6 bases respectively, with 15 bases between them. The CDR3 extends over 13 amino acids.

This clonotype was seen at least ten times. This chain uses TRBV5-1 with TRBJ1-1, with D uncertain. The germline V gene has CDR1 SGHRS and CDR2 YFSETQ. The CDR3 is 14 amino acids. V was pared by 0 bases and J by 4 bases, with 10 bases between. The CDR3 DNA sequence: TGCGCCAGCAGCTTGGGAGTGCGAGGCACTGAAGCTTTCTTT. It specifies CASSLGVRGTEAFF.

This clonotype has a count of ten or more. The J gene is TRBJ2-3, the V gene TRBV9; tentative D call: TRBD2 (5 bases). Trimming stripped 1 base from V and 0 bases from J, with 9 bases between. Looked up from germline, CDR1 is SGDLS and CDR2 is YYNGEE. The CDR3 contains 15 residues. In DNA form, the CDR3 reads TGTGCCAGCAGCGTAAGACCGGGGAGCACAGATACGCAGTATTTT. It is translated as CASSVRPGSTDTQYF.

This clonotype was recorded many times. This chain uses TRBV10-3 with TRBJ2-5; maybe TRBD2 (5 bases). The length of the CDR3 is 14 residues. Germline assignment: CDR1 ENHRY and CDR2 SYGVKD. Trimming pared 6 bases from V and 5 bases from J, leaving 16 bases between. The CDR3 is CAIRDAGPGETQYF. Written as DNA, the CDR3 is TGTGCCATCAGAGATGCCGGTCCGGGGGAGACCCAGTACTTC.

This clonotype has a count of ten or more. The chain has TRBV12-3 or TRBV12-4 and TRBJ2-1; D is perhaps TRBD1 or TRBD2 (5 bases each). V shed 5 bases and J shed 4 bases, with 15 bases lying between them. CDR3 size: 15 residues. CDR3 nucleotides: TGTGCCAGCAGTCAAGACGGGGCTAGGTACAATGAGCAGTTCTTC. Translation: CASSQDGARYNEQFF.

Only a few counts were recorded for this clonotype. This sequence joins TRBV5-1 and TRBJ2-5; D is possibly TRBD1 (5 bases). In germline, CDR1 is SGHRS, CDR2 YFSETQ. CDR3 length: 14 amino acids. Between the trimmed V and J ends, which lost 0 bases and 2 bases, there was a span of 8 bases. CDR3 bases: TGCGCCAGCAGCTTGGGACAGAAACAAGAGACCCAGTACTTC. It encodes CASSLGQKQETQYF.

The V call is TRBV4-2, the J call TRBJ2-7, with TRBD2 as a possible D gene (5 bases). CDR3 length equals 14 residues. Trimming stripped 4 bases from V and 5 bases from J, with 15 bases between. Germline CDR1 is LGHNA and CDR2 is YNFKEQ. For the CDR3, the DNA is TGTGCCAGCAGCCGAGGACTTGAGTCGAACGAGCAGTACTTC. Protein: CASSRGLESNEQYF.

This clonotype was observed a few times. This rearrangement joins TRBV5-1 to TRBJ1-2; D is ambiguous. This CDR3 is built from 13 residues. Germline V lookup: CDR1 SGHRS, CDR2 YFSETQ. Trimming took off 1 base at V and 6 bases at J, with 10 bases between the two ends. The CDR3 protein is CASSLNQDDGYTF. CDR3 bases: TGCGCCAGCAGCTTGAATCAGGACGATGGCTACACCTTC.

Ten or more counts support this clonotype. The chain recombines TRBV9 with TRBJ2-5, with D unclear. Germline V gene sequence: CDR1 SGDLS, CDR2 YYNGEE. The CDR3 contains 13 residues. V dropped 0 bases and J dropped 5 bases, with 8 bases sitting between them. The CDR3: CASSVEMGETQYF. CDR3 DNA: TGTGCCAGCAGCGTAGAGATGGGGGAGACCCAGTACTTC.

This clonotype was seen ten or more times. The chain combines TRBV7-2 with TRBJ2-3, with TRBD2 identical over 11 bases. This CDR3 has 16 residues. V lost 2 bases to trimming and J lost 1 base; unmatched junction nucleotides: 2. Germline V gives CDR1 SGHTA, CDR2 FQGNSA. The DNA of the CDR3 is TGTGCCAGCAGCTTACCGACTAGCGGGGGCACAGATACGCAGTATTTT. This gives the protein CASSLPTSGGTDTQYF.

The chain recombines TRBV20-1 with TRBJ2-1, with TRBD1 identical over 11 bases. This CDR3 spans 21 amino acids. CDR1 and CDR2 (germline): DFQATT, SNEGSKA (reference sequence). In nucleotides, the CDR3 is TGCAACCCCGGCCCCCCGAGGGACAGGGGGTCGAAGGGCGAGTCCCACAATGAGCAGTTCTTC. The encoded protein is CNPGPPRDRGSKGESHNEQFF.

Relative to its sample, this clonotype is medium-sized. V gene TRBV12-5 combines with J gene TRBJ2-1, with 11 positions matching TRBD2. Germline V lookup: CDR1 LGHNT, CDR2 FRNRAP. This CDR3 has 17 amino acids. V was clipped by 2 bases and J by 10 bases; unmatched bases: 13. As DNA, the CDR3 is TGTGCTAGTGGTTTGTGGACTAGCGGGTACCGGCCGGCGGAGCAGTTCTTC. Amino acids: CASGLWTSGYRPAEQFF.

This clonotype has ten or more counts. The chain has TRBV20-1 and TRBJ1-2, with D possibly TRBD1 on 5 matching bases. CDR1 and CDR2 (germline): DFQATT, SNEGSKA (reference sequence). Trimming stripped 6 bases from V and 9 bases from J, with 14 bases between. This CDR3 has 11 residues. The CDR3 sequence is CSAYRDFSYTF. The CDR3 region has the DNA TGCAGTGCCTACCGGGACTTTAGCTACACCTTC.